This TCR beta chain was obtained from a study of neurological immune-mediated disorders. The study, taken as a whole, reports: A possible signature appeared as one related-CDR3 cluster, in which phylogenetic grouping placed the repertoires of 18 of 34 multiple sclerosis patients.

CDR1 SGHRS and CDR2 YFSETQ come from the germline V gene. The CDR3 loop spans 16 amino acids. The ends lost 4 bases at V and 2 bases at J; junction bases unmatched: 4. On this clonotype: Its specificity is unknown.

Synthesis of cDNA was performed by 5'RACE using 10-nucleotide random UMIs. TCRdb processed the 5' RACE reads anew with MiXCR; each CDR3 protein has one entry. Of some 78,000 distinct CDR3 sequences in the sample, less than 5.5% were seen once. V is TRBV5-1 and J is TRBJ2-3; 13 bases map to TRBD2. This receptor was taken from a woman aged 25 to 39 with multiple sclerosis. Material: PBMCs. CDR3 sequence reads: CASSTGTSGTTDTQYF. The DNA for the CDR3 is TGCGCCAGCAGCACGGGGACTAGCGGGACCACAGATACGCAGTATTTT.